This T cell receptor (beta chain) was documented in a study of cytomegalovirus exposure and HLA in healthy donors. Points from the study as a whole: The study found most TCR sequences rare, yet found some public TCRs in many donors.

Notes on this clone: Its antigen is unidentified.

The PCR had 60 Vbeta and 13 Jbeta primers. Data came from immunoSEQ multiplex PCR; TCRdb stores just in-frame clones and leaves some out. Of roughly 180,000 clones listed, roughly 9.4% were seen once; the top ten hold about 1.2%. This receptor was taken from a woman in her twenties or thirties in good health and CMV-seropositive. Sequenced sample: PBMCs.

CDR3 sequence reads: CATSARGRPPWGNTIYF. CDR3 sequence (DNA): TGTGCCACCAGCGCCCGCGGTCGTCCGCCCTGGGGAAACACCATATATTTT. The rearrangement links TRBV15 to TRBJ1-3, with unresolved D. Trimming removed 5 bases from V and 4 bases from J, with 21 bases in between. Germline V gene lookup returns CDR1 LNHNV and CDR2 YYDKDF (reference sequence). This CDR3 has 17 residues.